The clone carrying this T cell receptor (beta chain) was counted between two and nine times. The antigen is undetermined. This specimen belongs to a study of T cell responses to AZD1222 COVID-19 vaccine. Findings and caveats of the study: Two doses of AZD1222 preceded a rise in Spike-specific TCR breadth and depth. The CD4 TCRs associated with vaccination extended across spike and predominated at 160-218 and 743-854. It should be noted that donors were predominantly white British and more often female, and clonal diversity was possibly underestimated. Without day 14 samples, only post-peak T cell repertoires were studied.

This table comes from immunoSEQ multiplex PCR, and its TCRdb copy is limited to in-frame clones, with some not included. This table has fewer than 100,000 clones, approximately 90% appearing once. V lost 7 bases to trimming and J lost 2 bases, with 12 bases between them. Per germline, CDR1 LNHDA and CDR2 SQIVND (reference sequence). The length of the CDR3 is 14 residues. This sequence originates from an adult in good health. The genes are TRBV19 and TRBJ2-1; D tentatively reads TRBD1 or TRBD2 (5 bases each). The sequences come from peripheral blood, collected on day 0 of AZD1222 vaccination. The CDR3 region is CASTVGDAYNEQFF. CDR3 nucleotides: TGTGCCAGTACGGTGGGGGACGCCTACAATGAGCAGTTCTTC.